The clone carrying this T cell receptor beta chain was found a few times. The antigen is not known. The entry originates in a study of identical twins. Overall study results and limits: Fewer insertions marked abundant cord blood beta clonotypes; young adult naive trended weakly, memory not at all.

Template switching introduced a universal primer site, and the cDNA bore unique molecular identifiers. TCRdb called the 5' RACE reads again in MiXCR, with one record for every CDR3 protein. This table holds 400,000 to 600,000 distinct CDR3 sequences, under 25% found once. Germline trimming cut 6 bases from V and 4 bases from J; bases unmatched to any gene: 1. Germline V gene sequence: CDR1 MGHDK, CDR2 SYGVNS. This CDR3 region has 13 residues. The sample also formed part of further work on yellow fever vaccine responses in identical twins. This second study says: Twins' vaccine T cell response reportedly gave the appearance of partial convergence and partial personalization.

The chain couples TRBV25-1 to TRBJ1-1; 11 bases are shared with TRBD1. This receptor was identified in a woman younger than 30 in good health. Sequencing input: CD4+ T cells sorted from blood. CDR3: CASRGQGVTEAFF. In DNA, the CDR3 is TGTGCCAGCAGGGGACAGGGGGTCACTGAAGCTTTCTTT.